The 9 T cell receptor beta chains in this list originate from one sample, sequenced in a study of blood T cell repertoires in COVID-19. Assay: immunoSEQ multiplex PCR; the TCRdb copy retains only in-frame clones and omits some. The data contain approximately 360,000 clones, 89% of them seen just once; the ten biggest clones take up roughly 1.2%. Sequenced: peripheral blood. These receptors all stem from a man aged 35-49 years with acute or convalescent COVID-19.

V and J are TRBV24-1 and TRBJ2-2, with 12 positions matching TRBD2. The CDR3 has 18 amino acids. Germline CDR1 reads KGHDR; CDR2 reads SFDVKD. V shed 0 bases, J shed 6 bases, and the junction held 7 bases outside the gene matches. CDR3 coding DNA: TGTGCCACCAGTGATTTGCCGCTAGCGGGGGGGTTTCCCGGGGAGCTGTTTTTT. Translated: CATSDLPLAGGFPGELFF.

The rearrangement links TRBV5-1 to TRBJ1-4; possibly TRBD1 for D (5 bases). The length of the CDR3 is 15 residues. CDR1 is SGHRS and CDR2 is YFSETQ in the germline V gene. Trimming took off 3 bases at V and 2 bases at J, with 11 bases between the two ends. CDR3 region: CASSSTGGTNEKLFF. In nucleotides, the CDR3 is TGCGCCAGCAGCTCGACGGGGGGGACTAATGAAAAACTGTTTTTT.

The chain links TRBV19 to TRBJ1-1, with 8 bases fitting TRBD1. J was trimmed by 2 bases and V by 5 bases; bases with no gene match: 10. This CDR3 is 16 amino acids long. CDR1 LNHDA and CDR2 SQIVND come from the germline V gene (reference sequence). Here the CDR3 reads CASSLRPGTGNTEAFF. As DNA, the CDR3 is TGTGCCAGTAGTCTGAGACCCGGGACAGGTAACACTGAAGCTTTCTTT. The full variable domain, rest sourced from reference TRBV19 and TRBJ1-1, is DGGITQSPKYLFRKEGQNVTLSCEQNLNHDAMYWYRQDPGQGLRLIYYSQIVNDFQKGDIAEGYSVSREKKESFPLTVTSAQKNPTAFYLCASSLRPGTGNTEAFFGQGTRLTVV.

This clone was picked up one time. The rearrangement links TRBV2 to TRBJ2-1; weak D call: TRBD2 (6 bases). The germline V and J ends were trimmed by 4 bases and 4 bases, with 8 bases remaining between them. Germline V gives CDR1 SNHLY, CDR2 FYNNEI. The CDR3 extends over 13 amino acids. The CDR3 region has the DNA TGTGCCAGCAGTGGGGGGGAGTACAATGAGCAGTTCTTC. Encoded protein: CASSGGEYNEQFF.

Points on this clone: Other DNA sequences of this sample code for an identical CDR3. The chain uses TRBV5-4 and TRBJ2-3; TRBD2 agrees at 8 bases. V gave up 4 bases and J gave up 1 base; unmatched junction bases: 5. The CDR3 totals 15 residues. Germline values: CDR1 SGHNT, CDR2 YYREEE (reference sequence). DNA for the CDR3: TGTGCCAGCAGCACAGGACTAGCCGGCACAGATACGCAGTATTTT. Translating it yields CASSTGLAGTDTQYF. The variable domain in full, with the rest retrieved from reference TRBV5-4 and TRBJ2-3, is ETGVTQSPTHLIKTRGQQVTLRCSSQSGHNTVSWYQQALGQGPQFIFQYYREEENGRGNFPPRFSGLQFPNYSSELNVNALELDDSALYLCASSTGLAGTDTQYFGPGTRLTVL.

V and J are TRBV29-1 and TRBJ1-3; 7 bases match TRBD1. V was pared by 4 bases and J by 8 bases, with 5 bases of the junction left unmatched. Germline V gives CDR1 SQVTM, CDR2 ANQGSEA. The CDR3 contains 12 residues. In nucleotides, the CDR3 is TGCAGCGTTGTCAGGGGGACGGACACCATATATTTT. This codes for CSVVRGTDTIYF.

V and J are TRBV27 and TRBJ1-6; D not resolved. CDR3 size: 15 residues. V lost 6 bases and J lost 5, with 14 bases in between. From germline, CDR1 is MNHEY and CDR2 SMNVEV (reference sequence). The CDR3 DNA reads TGTGCCAGCAGCCCTTTAAGAGGGAATAATTCACCCCTCCACTTT. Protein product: CASSPLRGNNSPLHF.

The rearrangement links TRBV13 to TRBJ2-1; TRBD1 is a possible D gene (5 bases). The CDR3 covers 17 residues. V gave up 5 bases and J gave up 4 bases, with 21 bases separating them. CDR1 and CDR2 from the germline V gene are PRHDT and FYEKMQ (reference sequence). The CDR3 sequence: CASSLNRRARTYNEQFF. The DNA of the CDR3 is TGTGCCAGCAGCCTAAACAGGCGCGCCAGAACATACAATGAGCAGTTCTTC.

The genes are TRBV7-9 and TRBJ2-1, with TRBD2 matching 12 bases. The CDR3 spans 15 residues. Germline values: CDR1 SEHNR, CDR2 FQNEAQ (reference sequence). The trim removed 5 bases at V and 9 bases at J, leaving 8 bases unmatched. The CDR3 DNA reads TGTGCCAGCAGCCTGGATCTAGCGGGAGGGGGTGAGCAGTTCTTC. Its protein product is CASSLDLAGGGEQFF. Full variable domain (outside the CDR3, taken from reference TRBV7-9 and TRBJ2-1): DTGVSQNPRHKITKRGQNVTFRCDPISEHNRLYWYRQTLGQGPEFLTYFQNEAQLEKSRLLSDRFSAERPKGSFSTLEIQRTEQGDSAMYLCASSLDLAGGGEQFFGPGTRLTVL.